The rows below give T cell receptor beta chains drawn from one sample of a study of human T cells and chemical hapten exposure. TCRdb called the RACE reads again in MiXCR, with one record for every CDR3 protein. The table has about 380,000 distinct CDR3 sequences, about 6% seen once. Sequenced material: whole blood, taken in connection with sensitization to the hapten diphenylcyclopropenone (DPC). These receptors were obtained from a young woman with alopecia areata. Some clones in this sample may be carry-over from other donors' samples. Each CDR3 is given with its conserved first and last residue. A D gene is named only where the DNA matches it firmly. Not every row has a clone size; where given, it reads once, few, many or a size class.

.	many	TRBV12-5	TRBJ1-5	CASGLDVQPQHF	TGTGCTAGTGGTTTGGATGTTCAGCCCCAGCATTTT
.	many	TRBV29-1	TRBJ1-5	CSFDDGSNQPQHF	TGCAGCTTTGATGACGGTAGCAATCAGCCCCAGCATTTT
.	many	TRBV7-8	TRBJ2-7	CASSLWDRPYEQYF	TGTGCCAGCAGCTTATGGGATCGGCCCTACGAGCAGTACTTC
.	once	TRBV2	TRBJ2-3	CASSDPTSLDTQYF	TGTGCCAGCAGCGACCCAACTAGTTTGGATACGCAGTATTTT
.	few	TRBV4-1	TRBJ2-1	CASSHDSREQFF	TGCGCCAGCAGCCATGATAGTCGGGAGCAGTTCTTC
.	few	TRBV7-3	TRBJ2-5	CASSPWGARETQYF	TGTGCCAGCAGCCCATGGGGGGCGAGGGAGACCCAGTACTTC
.	many	TRBV6-2/TRBV6-3	TRBJ1-4	CASRGTGNEKLFF	TGTGCCAGCCGAGGGACCGGTAATGAAAAACTGTTTTTT
.	few	TRBV27	TRBJ1-2	CASSYGRHYGYTF	TGTGCCAGCAGTTACGGACGGCACTATGGCTACACCTTC
.	.	TRBV28	TRBJ2-7	CASRPDTGSSYEQYF	TGTGCCAGCAGGCCGGACACCGGGTCCTCCTACGAGCAGTACTTC
TRBD1	many	TRBV7-2	TRBJ1-1	CASSSGTGRTEAFF	TGTGCCAGCAGCTCAGGGACAGGGAGGACTGAAGCTTTCTTT
.	few	TRBV29-1	TRBJ2-1	CSVEGNSNEQFF	TGCAGCGTTGAAGGGAATTCCAATGAGCAGTTCTTC
TRBD1	.	TRBV29-1	TRBJ1-2	CSVHRGLNYGYTF	TGCAGCGTGCACAGGGGGCTCAACTATGGCTACACCTTC
.	few	TRBV7-9	TRBJ1-1	CASSSNRQTNTEAFF	TGTGCCAGCAGCTCAAACCGACAGACGAACACTGAAGCTTTCTTT
.	.	TRBV6-6	TRBJ1-4	CASSYGISRDPLFF	TGTGCCAGCAGTTACGGGATATCAAGGGATCCACTGTTTTTT
TRBD1	few	TRBV4-2	TRBJ1-5	CASSQGGQHSNQPQHF	TGTGCCAGCAGCCAAGGGGGACAGCATAGCAATCAGCCCCAGCATTTT
.	few	TRBV7-2	TRBJ2-3	CASSLVRGITDTQYF	TGTGCCAGCAGCTTAGTGAGGGGGATCACAGATACGCAGTATTTT
TRBD1	few	TRBV5-1	TRBJ1-6	CASSLAGTGGNSPLHF	TGCGCCAGCAGCTTGGCCGGGACAGGGGGCAATTCACCCCTCCACTTT
TRBD1	many	TRBV4-3	TRBJ1-2	CASSPQLGGGSGYTF	TGCGCCAGCAGCCCCCAGCTGGGAGGGGGCTCTGGCTACACCTTC
TRBD1	.	TRBV5-1	TRBJ1-1	CASSLAWTGAGAEAFF	TGCGCCAGCAGCTTGGCCTGGACAGGGGCGGGCGCTGAAGCTTTCTTT
TRBD2	few	TRBV6-5	TRBJ2-3	CASTKAGADTQYF	TGTGCCAGCACCAAGGCGGGGGCAGATACGCAGTATTTT
.	few	TRBV7-8	TRBJ1-1	CASSPSLTTDRNLNTEAFF	TGTGCCAGCAGCCCTTCCCTTACCACCGACAGAAACTTGAACACTGAAGCTTTCTTT
TRBD1	once	TRBV11-2	TRBJ1-6	CASRKINRDRGRNSPLHF	TGTGCCAGCAGGAAAATTAACCGGGACAGGGGACGGAATTCACCCCTCCACTTT
TRBD1	many	TRBV28	TRBJ1-2	CASSFSGTDFNYGYTF	TGTGCCAGCAGTTTCTCCGGGACAGATTTTAACTATGGCTACACCTTC
.	few	TRBV9	TRBJ1-6	CASSVEYSSPLHF	TGTGCCAGCAGCGTGGAGTATTCTTCACCCCTCCACTTT
TRBD1	many	TRBV12-3/TRBV12-4	TRBJ1-5	CASRIDRGRLHF	TGTGCCAGCAGGATTGACAGGGGGCGCCTGCATTTT
.	few	TRBV3-1	TRBJ1-2	CASSLDLYGYTF	TGTGCCAGCAGCCTGGACTTATATGGCTACACCTTC
.	.	TRBV4-2	TRBJ1-1	CASSQPATVMNTEAFF	TGTGCCAGCAGCCAACCTGCGACAGTTATGAACACTGAAGCTTTCTTT
TRBD1	.	TRBV12-3/TRBV12-4	TRBJ2-7	CASIPTGEDEQYF	TGTGCCAGCATCCCGACAGGGGAGGACGAGCAGTACTTC
.	many	TRBV4-3	TRBJ2-1	CASSHGASYNEQFF	TGCGCCAGCAGCCATGGAGCCTCCTACAATGAGCAGTTCTTC
TRBD1	few	TRBV20-1	TRBJ1-1	CSARAPDRPENTEAFF	TGCAGTGCTAGAGCTCCGGACAGGCCGGAGAACACTGAAGCTTTCTTT
.	few	TRBV29-1	TRBJ1-1	CSVPLGSEAFF	TGCAGCGTTCCCCTAGGGAGTGAAGCTTTCTTT
.	many	TRBV4-3	TRBJ2-5	CASSPLWGPQETQYF	TGCGCCAGCAGCCCTCTTTGGGGCCCACAAGAGACCCAGTACTTC
.	many	TRBV6-1	TRBJ1-5	CASSWGGTGNQPQHF	TGTGCCAGCAGTTGGGGGGGTACAGGGAATCAGCCCCAGCATTTT
TRBD1	many	TRBV7-9	TRBJ2-1	CASSSTGTAANEQFF	TGTGCCAGCAGCTCGACCGGGACAGCAGCCAATGAGCAGTTCTTC
TRBD2	many	TRBV2	TRBJ2-3	CASSARAGGGDTQYF	TGTGCCAGCAGTGCCAGAGCGGGGGGCGGTGATACGCAGTATTTT
.	few	TRBV4-3	TRBJ1-1	CASSTVDSLTEAFF	TGCGCCAGCAGCACCGTGGACAGTCTCACTGAAGCTTTCTTT
TRBD2	many	TRBV20-1	TRBJ2-7	CSALSGGSSYEQYF	TGCAGTGCCCTTAGCGGGGGGAGCTCCTACGAGCAGTACTTC
.	few	TRBV27	TRBJ1-1	CASRGETGSDTEAFF	TGTGCCAGCAGGGGGGAAACAGGGTCGGACACTGAAGCTTTCTTT
.	many	TRBV14	TRBJ2-3	CASSQGLLSSADTQYF	TGTGCCAGCAGCCAAGGACTGCTAAGCTCCGCAGATACGCAGTATTTT